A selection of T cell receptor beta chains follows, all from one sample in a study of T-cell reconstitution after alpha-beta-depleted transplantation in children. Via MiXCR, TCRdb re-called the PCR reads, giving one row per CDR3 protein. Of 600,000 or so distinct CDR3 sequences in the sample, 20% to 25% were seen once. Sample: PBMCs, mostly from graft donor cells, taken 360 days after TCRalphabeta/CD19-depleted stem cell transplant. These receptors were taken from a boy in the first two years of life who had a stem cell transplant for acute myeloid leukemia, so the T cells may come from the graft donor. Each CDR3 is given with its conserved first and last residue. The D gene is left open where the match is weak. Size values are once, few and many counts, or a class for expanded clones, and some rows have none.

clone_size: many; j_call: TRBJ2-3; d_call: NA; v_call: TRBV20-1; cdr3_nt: TGCAGTGCTCCACGACAGGCAGATACGCAGTATTTT; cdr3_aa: CSAPRQADTQYF
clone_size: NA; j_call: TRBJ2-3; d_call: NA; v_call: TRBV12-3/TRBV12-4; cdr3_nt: TGTGCCAGCAGCCAACCAGGGAGTGGCACAGATACGCAGTATTTT; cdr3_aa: CASSQPGSGTDTQYF
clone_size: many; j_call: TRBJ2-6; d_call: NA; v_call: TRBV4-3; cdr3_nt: TGCGCCAGCAGCCAAGATCGGGCGGGATCTGGGGCCAACGTCCTGACTTTC; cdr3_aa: CASSQDRAGSGANVLTF
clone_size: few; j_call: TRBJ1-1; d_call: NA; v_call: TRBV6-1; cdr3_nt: TGTGCCAGCAGTGAGTGGGACACTGAAGCTTTCTTT; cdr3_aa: CASSEWDTEAFF
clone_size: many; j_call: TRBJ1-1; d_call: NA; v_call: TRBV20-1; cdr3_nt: TGCAGTGCTAGCGGGCTTCGGGCTGAAGCTTTCTTT; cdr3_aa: CSASGLRAEAFF
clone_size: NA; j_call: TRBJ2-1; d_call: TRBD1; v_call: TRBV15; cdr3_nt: TGTGCCACCAGCCAGGGGGCTGAGGCCTACAATGAGCAGTTCTTC; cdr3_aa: CATSQGAEAYNEQFF
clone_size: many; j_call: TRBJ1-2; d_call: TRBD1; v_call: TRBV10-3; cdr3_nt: TGTGCCATCAGATGGGACAGCGGTTACTATGGCTACACCTTC; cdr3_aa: CAIRWDSGYYGYTF
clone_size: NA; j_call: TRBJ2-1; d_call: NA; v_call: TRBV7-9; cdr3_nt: TGTGCCAGCAGCCCTCCGATGAAGGGGGGTGGGAATGAGCAGTTCTTC; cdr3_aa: CASSPPMKGGGNEQFF
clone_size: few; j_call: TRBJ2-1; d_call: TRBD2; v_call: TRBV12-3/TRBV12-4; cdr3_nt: TGTGCCAGCAGTTTTCACCTCGAGCGGGGGCCCTACAATGAGCAGTTCTTC; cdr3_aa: CASSFHLERGPYNEQFF
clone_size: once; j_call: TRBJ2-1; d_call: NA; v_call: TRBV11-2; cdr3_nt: TGTGCCAGCAGCTCCTACTTTAAAAATTCCTCCTACAATGAGCAGTTCTTC; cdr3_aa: CASSSYFKNSSYNEQFF
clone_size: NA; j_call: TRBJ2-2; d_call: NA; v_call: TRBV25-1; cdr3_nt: TGTGCCAGCAGTGATAGGGGGGACTATACGTCCGGGGAGCTGTTTTTT; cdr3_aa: CASSDRGDYTSGELFF
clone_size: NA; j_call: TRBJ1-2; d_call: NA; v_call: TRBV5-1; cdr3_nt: TGCGCCAGCGCAAGGGATAACTATGGCTACACCTTC; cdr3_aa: CASARDNYGYTF
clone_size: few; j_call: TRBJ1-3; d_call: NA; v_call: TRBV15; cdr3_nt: TGTGCCACTAAGCCCTCCCCGGGCTCTGGAAACACCATATATTTT; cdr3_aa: CATKPSPGSGNTIYF
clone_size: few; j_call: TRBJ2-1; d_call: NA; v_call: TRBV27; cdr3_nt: TGTGCCAGCAGTTTAGAGATTAGCAGCTCCTACAATGAGCAGTTCTTC; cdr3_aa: CASSLEISSSYNEQFF
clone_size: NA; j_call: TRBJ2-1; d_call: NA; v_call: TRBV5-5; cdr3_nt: TGTGCCAGCAGCGAAACGACCTTGTACAATGAGCAGTTCTTC; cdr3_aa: CASSETTLYNEQFF
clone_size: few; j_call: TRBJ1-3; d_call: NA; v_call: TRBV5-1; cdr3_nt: TGCGCCAGCAGCCCTGCGGGCCGCCGGACGGGAAACACCATATATTTT; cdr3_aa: CASSPAGRRTGNTIYF
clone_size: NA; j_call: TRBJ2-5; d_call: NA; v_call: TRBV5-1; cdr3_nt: TGCGCCTCAACGAGGGACTCCGAAGAGACCCAGTACTTC; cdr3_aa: CASTRDSEETQYF
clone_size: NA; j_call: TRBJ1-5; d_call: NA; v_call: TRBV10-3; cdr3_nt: TGTGCCATCAGTGATAATGATAATCAGCCCCAGCATTTT; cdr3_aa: CAISDNDNQPQHF